This is a list of T cell receptor beta chains from one sample in a study of shared clonotypes between healthy human individuals. Using immunoSEQ multiplex PCR, the repertoire was profiled, and TCRdb retains in-frame clones only, with some absent. The sample includes about 2 million clones, 90% to 95% of them seen just once. Material for sequencing was naive CD4+ T cells sorted from blood. Receptors originate from a man younger than 30 in good health. Each CDR3 is given with its conserved first and last residue. Each record gives: J gene, D gene, clone size, V gene, CDR3 protein, CDR3 DNA. D genes are given only for firm matches. Some rows have no size entry. The others give once, few or many, or a class for an expanded clone.

j_gene: TRBJ1-4
d_gene: -
abundance: -
v_gene: TRBV5-1
CDR3aa: CASRSGTEATNEKLFF
CDR3nt: TGCGCCAGCAGGAGCGGGACGGAGGCAACTAATGAAAAACTGTTTTTT

j_gene: TRBJ1-5
d_gene: TRBD1
abundance: -
v_gene: TRBV6-1
CDR3aa: CASSEGQGWYSNQPQHF
CDR3nt: TGTGCCAGCAGTGAAGGACAGGGATGGTATAGCAATCAGCCCCAGCATTTT

j_gene: TRBJ2-7
d_gene: TRBD1
abundance: -
v_gene: TRBV5-4
CDR3aa: CASSLEGAREQYF
CDR3nt: TGTGCCAGCAGCTTGGAGGGGGCACGGGAGCAGTACTTC

j_gene: TRBJ2-2
d_gene: -
abundance: once
v_gene: TRBV7-9
CDR3aa: CASPPPFREAGELFF
CDR3nt: TGTGCCAGTCCTCCTCCCTTCAGGGAGGCCGGGGAGCTGTTTTTT

j_gene: TRBJ2-2
d_gene: -
abundance: once
v_gene: TRBV9
CDR3aa: CASSVGRGRYTGELFF
CDR3nt: TGTGCCAGCAGCGTAGGGCGGGGGCGATACACCGGGGAGCTGTTTTTT

j_gene: TRBJ1-5
d_gene: -
abundance: -
v_gene: TRBV2
CDR3aa: CASKARTADNQPQHF
CDR3nt: TGTGCCAGCAAAGCTAGGACAGCAGACAATCAGCCCCAGCATTTT

j_gene: TRBJ1-4
d_gene: -
abundance: -
v_gene: TRBV28
CDR3aa: CASSLLEKLFF
CDR3nt: TGTGCCAGCAGTTTACTCGAAAAACTGTTTTTT

j_gene: TRBJ1-4
d_gene: TRBD1
abundance: -
v_gene: TRBV7-9
CDR3aa: CASSSQGANEKLFF
CDR3nt: TGTGCCAGCAGCTCACAGGGGGCTAATGAAAAACTGTTTTTT

j_gene: TRBJ2-5
d_gene: -
abundance: -
v_gene: TRBV7-9
CDR3aa: CASSFYRGTGETQYF
CDR3nt: TGTGCCAGCAGCTTCTACCGGGGGACCGGGGAGACCCAGTACTTC

j_gene: TRBJ1-3
d_gene: -
abundance: -
v_gene: TRBV7-9
CDR3aa: CASSLAAESGNTIYF
CDR3nt: TGTGCCAGCAGCTTAGCGGCAGAGTCTGGAAACACCATATATTTT

j_gene: TRBJ1-2
d_gene: -
abundance: -
v_gene: TRBV4-2
CDR3aa: CASSQGGSIYGYTF
CDR3nt: TGTGCCAGCAGCCAAGGGGGCAGTATCTATGGCTACACCTTC

j_gene: TRBJ2-5
d_gene: -
abundance: -
v_gene: TRBV14
CDR3aa: CASSQLAGVLGTQYF
CDR3nt: TGTGCCAGCAGCCAGCTAGCAGGGGTTCTGGGGACCCAGTACTTC

j_gene: TRBJ2-3
d_gene: -
abundance: -
v_gene: TRBV4-1
CDR3aa: CASSQDPQIRTVHSTDTQYF
CDR3nt: TGCGCCAGCAGCCAAGATCCCCAGATAAGGACGGTCCATAGCACAGATACGCAGTATTTT

j_gene: TRBJ2-1
d_gene: -
abundance: once
v_gene: TRBV5-1
CDR3aa: CASSLGAEQFF
CDR3nt: TGCGCCAGCAGCTTGGGAGCAGAGCAGTTCTTC

j_gene: TRBJ2-7
d_gene: -
abundance: -
v_gene: TRBV2
CDR3aa: CASSQGTLVEQYF
CDR3nt: TGTGCCAGCAGCCAAGGGACACTTGTCGAGCAGTACTTC

j_gene: TRBJ2-5
d_gene: -
abundance: -
v_gene: TRBV11-2
CDR3aa: CASSLEAGASGETQYF
CDR3nt: TGTGCCAGCAGCTTAGAGGCAGGGGCTTCTGGGGAGACCCAGTACTTC

j_gene: TRBJ1-2
d_gene: TRBD1
abundance: -
v_gene: TRBV18
CDR3aa: CASSPMGQGARIGYTF
CDR3nt: TGTGCCAGCTCACCTATGGGACAGGGGGCGCGAATTGGCTACACCTTC

j_gene: TRBJ2-4
d_gene: TRBD2
abundance: -
v_gene: TRBV4-1
CDR3aa: CASSQASGRIDIQYF
CDR3nt: TGCGCCAGCAGCCAAGCCAGCGGGAGGATCGACATTCAGTACTTC

j_gene: TRBJ2-7
d_gene: -
abundance: -
v_gene: TRBV18
CDR3aa: CASSPAYNYEQYF
CDR3nt: TGTGCCAGCTCACCAGCGTACAACTACGAGCAGTACTTC

j_gene: TRBJ1-2
d_gene: TRBD1
abundance: -
v_gene: TRBV6-5
CDR3aa: CASSYGAGTGGYTF
CDR3nt: TGTGCCAGCAGTTATGGGGCCGGGACAGGTGGTTACACCTTC

j_gene: TRBJ1-2
d_gene: -
abundance: -
v_gene: TRBV27
CDR3aa: CASSLDFRLVAGYTF
CDR3nt: TGTGCCAGCAGTTTAGATTTTCGATTAGTCGCCGGCTACACCTTC

j_gene: TRBJ1-4
d_gene: -
abundance: -
v_gene: TRBV28
CDR3aa: CASSPGGVGEKLFF
CDR3nt: TGTGCCAGCAGCCCCGGTGGGGTGGGAGAAAAACTGTTTTTT

j_gene: TRBJ2-1
d_gene: TRBD2
abundance: -
v_gene: TRBV5-4
CDR3aa: CASSRLAGDNEQFF
CDR3nt: TGTGCCAGCAGCCGACTAGCGGGTGACAATGAGCAGTTCTTC

j_gene: TRBJ2-7
d_gene: -
abundance: -
v_gene: TRBV9
CDR3aa: CASSVEGDGYEQYF
CDR3nt: TGTGCCAGCAGCGTAGAAGGGGATGGCTACGAGCAGTACTTC

j_gene: TRBJ1-4
d_gene: -
abundance: -
v_gene: TRBV5-1
CDR3aa: CASSPGRPTNEKLFF
CDR3nt: TGCGCCAGCTCCCCGGGTCGGCCAACTAATGAAAAACTGTTTTTT

j_gene: TRBJ1-2
d_gene: TRBD1
abundance: -
v_gene: TRBV7-2
CDR3aa: CASSLRSGGDYGYTF
CDR3nt: TGTGCCAGCAGCTTAAGGTCAGGGGGCGACTATGGCTACACCTTC

j_gene: TRBJ1-1
d_gene: -
abundance: -
v_gene: TRBV19
CDR3aa: CASSYHGQLNTEAFF
CDR3nt: TGTGCCAGTAGTTACCATGGACAGCTGAACACTGAAGCTTTCTTT

j_gene: TRBJ2-3
d_gene: TRBD2
abundance: -
v_gene: TRBV4-1
CDR3aa: CASSLLAPTDTQYF
CDR3nt: TGCGCCAGCAGCCTACTAGCGCCCACAGATACGCAGTATTTT

j_gene: TRBJ1-5
d_gene: -
abundance: -
v_gene: TRBV28
CDR3aa: CASSYSNLGQPQHF
CDR3nt: TGTGCCAGCAGTTACAGCAACTTGGGTCAGCCCCAGCATTTT

j_gene: TRBJ2-1
d_gene: -
abundance: -
v_gene: TRBV15
CDR3aa: CATSRVTGVLYNEQFF
CDR3nt: TGTGCCACCAGCAGAGTGACGGGGGTCCTATACAATGAGCAGTTCTTC

j_gene: TRBJ2-3
d_gene: -
abundance: -
v_gene: TRBV29-1
CDR3aa: CSARGGTDTQYF
CDR3nt: TGCAGCGCCAGGGGGGGGACAGATACGCAGTATTTT

j_gene: TRBJ2-5
d_gene: -
abundance: -
v_gene: TRBV2
CDR3aa: CASSEDWGWRFKETQYF
CDR3nt: TGTGCCAGCAGTGAAGATTGGGGGTGGCGGTTTAAGGAGACCCAGTACTTC

j_gene: TRBJ2-2
d_gene: -
abundance: -
v_gene: TRBV19
CDR3aa: CASRSGNANTGELFF
CDR3nt: TGTGCCAGTAGGTCGGGGAACGCGAACACCGGGGAGCTGTTTTTT

j_gene: TRBJ2-2
d_gene: -
abundance: -
v_gene: TRBV5-1
CDR3aa: CASSLAGGDHTGELFF
CDR3nt: TGCGCCAGCAGCTTGGCTGGTGGGGACCACACCGGGGAGCTGTTTTTT

j_gene: TRBJ2-2
d_gene: -
abundance: -
v_gene: TRBV6-1
CDR3aa: CAGRDSNTGELFF
CDR3nt: TGTGCCGGCCGGGACTCGAACACCGGGGAGCTGTTTTTT

j_gene: TRBJ1-6
d_gene: TRBD1
abundance: -
v_gene: TRBV18
CDR3aa: CASSQGQGANSPLHF
CDR3nt: TGTGCCAGCTCTCAGGGACAGGGGGCTAATTCACCCCTCCACTTT

j_gene: TRBJ1-6
d_gene: -
abundance: few
v_gene: TRBV10-2
CDR3aa: CASSGGGWNSPLHF
CDR3nt: TGCGCCAGCAGCGGAGGGGGTTGGAATTCACCCCTCCACTTT

j_gene: TRBJ2-3
d_gene: -
abundance: -
v_gene: TRBV7-2
CDR3aa: CASSLRRPTDTQYF
CDR3nt: TGTGCCAGCAGCTTAAGGCGGCCCACAGATACGCAGTATTTT